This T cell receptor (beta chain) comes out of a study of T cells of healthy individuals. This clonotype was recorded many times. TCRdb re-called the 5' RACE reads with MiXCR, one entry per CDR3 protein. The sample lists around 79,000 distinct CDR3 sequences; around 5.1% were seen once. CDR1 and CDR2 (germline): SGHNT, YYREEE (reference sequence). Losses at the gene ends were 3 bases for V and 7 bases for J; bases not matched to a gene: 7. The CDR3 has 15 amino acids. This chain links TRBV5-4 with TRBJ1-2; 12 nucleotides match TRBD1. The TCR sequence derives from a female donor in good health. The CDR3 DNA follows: TGTGCCAGCAGCTCGGCGGGGACAGGGGGCGCTGGCTACACCTTC. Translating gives CASSSAGTGGAGYTF.